The 3 T cell receptor beta chains in this list originate from one sample, sequenced in a study of blood T cell repertoires in COVID-19. Here immunoSEQ multiplex PCR was the method, and the copy in TCRdb shows in-frame clones only, minus some. The table includes about 210,000 clones, around 83% detected once. The specimen was peripheral blood. Receptors originate from a woman aged 45-65 years with acute or convalescent COVID-19.

This clone has only one observation. The chain couples TRBV18 to TRBJ2-2; 12 nucleotides line up with TRBD2. J lost 5 bases, V lost 0 bases, and 1 base had no gene match. This CDR3 has 16 residues. CDR1 is KGHSH, CDR2 LQKENI, per germline. CDR3 sequence: CASSPPLAGGTGELFF. The CDR3 bases are TGTGCCAGCTCACCACCACTAGCGGGAGGTACCGGGGAGCTGTTTTTT.

V is TRBV7-8 and J is TRBJ2-7; D not resolved. Trimming stripped 5 bases from V and 7 bases from J, with 27 bases between. The CDR3 runs to 17 residues. Germline lookup yields CDR1 SGHVS and CDR2 FQNEAQ. Written as DNA, the CDR3 is TGTGCCAGCAGCCCCCAGCGCGTCGGTCTCCCCCTACGGGAGCAGTACTTC. Protein product: CASSPQRVGLPLREQYF.

The gene calls are TRBV11-3 and TRBJ2-5; tentatively, D is TRBD1 (7 bases). The germline CDR1 and CDR2 sequences are SGHNT and YENEEA. This CDR3 spans 16 amino acids. Trimming took 5 bases from V and 2 from J, leaving 18 bases between them. The CDR3 bases are TGTGCCAGCAGCCGGGGGAGGCAGGGGGGTCAAGAGACCCAGTACTTC. Amino acid sequence: CASSRGRQGGQETQYF.